The rows below give T cell receptor beta chains drawn from one sample of a study of blood T cells in healthy people across ages. TCRdb recomputed calls from the 5' RACE reads with MiXCR, one row per CDR3 protein. The table lists around 1,800,000 distinct CDR3 sequences, approximately 40% of them singletons. Sequencing was performed on blood. All receptors come from a human donor in good health. Each CDR3 is given with its conserved first and last residue. A D gene is named only where the DNA matches it firmly. Clone size is given for some rows only: seen once, a few or many times, or a class if the clone is expanded.

d_gene	j_gene	len	v_gene	abundance	CDR3aa	CDR3nt
.	TRBJ1-2	12	TRBV6-2/TRBV6-3	.	CASSLIQGGYTF	TGTGCCAGCAGTTTGATCCAAGGAGGCTACACCTTC
TRBD1	TRBJ2-6	17	TRBV28	.	CASSLGQGFSGANVRTF	TGTGCCAGCAGCCTGGGACAGGGTTTTTCTGGGGCCAACGTCCGGACTTTC
TRBD1	TRBJ2-5	12	TRBV20-1	few	CSAKGQQETQYF	TGCAGTGCCAAGGGACAGCAAGAGACCCAGTACTTC
.	TRBJ1-4	17	TRBV5-8	.	CASRRTWGTATNEKLFF	TGTGCCAGCCGTCGAACATGGGGGACCGCAACTAATGAAAAACTGTTTTTT
TRBD2	TRBJ2-1	16	TRBV7-2	many	CASSLKSRGGYNEQFF	TGTGCCAGCAGCTTAAAATCGCGGGGGGGTTACAATGAGCAGTTCTTC
.	TRBJ1-5	13	TRBV20-1	.	CSVEETSRQPQHF	TGCAGTGTAGAGGAAACCTCGAGGCAGCCCCAGCATTTT
.	TRBJ2-3	16	TRBV29-1	.	CSVEDRGSPSTDTQYF	TGCAGCGTTGAAGATCGAGGGTCCCCTAGCACAGATACGCAGTATTTT
.	TRBJ2-7	14	TRBV4-3	.	CASSQAWERDEQYF	TGCGCCAGCAGCCAAGCCTGGGAAAGGGACGAGCAGTACTTC
.	TRBJ2-3	14	TRBV20-1	few	CSASGASRTDTQYF	TGCAGTGCTAGTGGAGCTTCCCGCACAGATACGCAGTATTTT
.	TRBJ1-2	15	TRBV5-5	.	CASSNSWTDPGGYTF	TGTGCCAGCAGCAATTCCTGGACAGACCCCGGCGGCTACACCTTC
.	TRBJ2-5	15	TRBV4-3	.	CASSPRQSSQETQYF	TGCGCCAGCAGCCCGCGGCAGAGTAGCCAAGAGACCCAGTACTTC
TRBD1	TRBJ2-3	16	TRBV7-3	.	CVSSLRVDRGPDTQYF	TGTGTCAGCAGCTTACGGGTTGACAGGGGCCCAGATACGCAGTATTTT
TRBD1	TRBJ1-1	15	TRBV20-1	.	CSARDPRQGNTEAFF	TGCAGTGCTAGAGATCCGCGACAGGGGAACACTGAAGCTTTCTTT
.	TRBJ1-6	17	TRBV10-3	many	CAISENVPGQGYSPLHF	TGTGCCATCAGTGAAAACGTCCCGGGGCAGGGGTATTCACCCCTCCACTTT
.	TRBJ2-6	15	TRBV9	few	CASSVEALGANVLTF	TGTGCCAGCAGCGTAGAGGCTTTGGGGGCCAACGTCCTGACTTTC
TRBD2	TRBJ2-1	15	TRBV5-1	few	CASSVTSGQYNEQFF	TGCGCCAGCAGCGTGACTAGCGGGCAGTACAATGAGCAGTTCTTC
.	TRBJ2-1	13	TRBV6-4	many	CASSIGGHNEQFF	TGTGCCAGCTCCATCGGGGGGCACAATGAGCAGTTCTTC
.	TRBJ2-7	12	TRBV7-2	many	CASSPFPYEQYF	TGTGCCAGCAGCCCCTTCCCCTACGAGCAGTACTTC
.	TRBJ2-3	15	TRBV6-5	.	CASSYSMPSTDTQYF	TGTGCCAGCAGTTACTCGATGCCTAGCACAGATACGCAGTATTTT
TRBD1	TRBJ1-4	18	TRBV4-3	few	CASSSGTGVSATNEKLFF	TGCGCCAGCAGCTCCGGGACAGGGGTCTCTGCAACTAATGAAAAACTGTTTTTT
TRBD2	TRBJ2-1	19	TRBV9	once	CASSVGEGTSGASYNEQFF	TGTGCCAGCAGCGTAGGAGAAGGTACTAGCGGGGCCTCCTACAATGAGCAGTTCTTC
.	TRBJ2-7	14	TRBV20-1	.	CSAREKDRSYEQYF	TGCAGTGCTAGAGAGAAGGACCGTTCCTACGAGCAGTACTTC
.	TRBJ2-5	11	TRBV12-3/TRBV12-4	few	CASSYRDKQYF	TGTGCCAGCAGTTACAGGGACAAGCAGTACTTC
.	TRBJ2-7	13	TRBV6-5	many	CATLSGSSYEQYF	TGTGCCACCTTAAGCGGAAGTTCCTACGAGCAGTACTTC
.	TRBJ2-7	12	TRBV29-1	.	CSIETDSYEQYF	TGCAGCATAGAGACAGACAGCTACGAGCAGTACTTC
TRBD1	TRBJ2-7	14	TRBV20-1	.	CSARDLVRGHEQYF	TGCAGTGCTAGAGATCTTGTCAGGGGGCACGAGCAGTACTTC
.	TRBJ1-5	16	TRBV27	few	CASSSHPTEGNQPRHF	TGTGCCAGCAGTTCGCATCCTACAGAGGGGAATCAGCCCCGGCATTTT
.	TRBJ1-5	13	TRBV30	.	CAWTGHYNQPQHF	TGTGCCTGGACTGGGCACTACAATCAGCCCCAGCATTTT
.	TRBJ2-1	13	TRBV13	.	CANSLERSLEQFF	TGTGCCAACAGCTTAGAGCGTTCACTTGAGCAGTTCTTC
TRBD1	TRBJ1-3	19	TRBV7-2	.	CASSFPGQGAVNLGNTIYF	TGTGCCAGCAGCTTTCCGGGACAGGGGGCCGTAAACCTCGGAAACACCATATATTTT
.	TRBJ1-2	17	TRBV6-5	few	CASSLGPQQYPNYGYTF	TGTGCCAGCAGTTTGGGCCCGCAACAATACCCTAACTATGGCTACACCTTC
TRBD1	TRBJ2-7	14	TRBV20-1	few	CSARRETGTYEQYF	TGCAGTGCTAGAAGAGAGACAGGGACCTACGAGCAGTACTTC
.	TRBJ2-3	15	TRBV9	.	CASSAAFTRVDTQYF	TGTGCCAGCAGCGCGGCATTTACCCGGGTAGATACGCAGTATTTT
.	TRBJ2-7	13	TRBV20-1	.	CSASSGLGYEQYF	TGCAGTGCTAGCTCGGGGCTGGGCTACGAGCAGTACTTC
TRBD1	TRBJ2-7	16	TRBV27	few	CASSPSWGQGLYEQYF	TGTGCCAGCTCACCCTCATGGGGACAGGGATTGTACGAGCAGTACTTC
.	TRBJ2-5	14	TRBV20-1	.	CSAARGTVGETQYF	TGCAGTGCCGCCCGCGGGACAGTCGGGGAGACCCAGTACTTC
TRBD2	TRBJ2-7	16	TRBV9	.	CASSIARTSQTYEQYF	TGTGCCAGCAGCATAGCTCGGACTAGCCAGACCTACGAGCAGTACTTC
TRBD1	TRBJ2-2	17	TRBV11-2	once	CASSLLVGTANTGELFF	TGTGCCAGCAGCTTGTTAGTAGGGACAGCAAACACCGGGGAGCTGTTTTTT